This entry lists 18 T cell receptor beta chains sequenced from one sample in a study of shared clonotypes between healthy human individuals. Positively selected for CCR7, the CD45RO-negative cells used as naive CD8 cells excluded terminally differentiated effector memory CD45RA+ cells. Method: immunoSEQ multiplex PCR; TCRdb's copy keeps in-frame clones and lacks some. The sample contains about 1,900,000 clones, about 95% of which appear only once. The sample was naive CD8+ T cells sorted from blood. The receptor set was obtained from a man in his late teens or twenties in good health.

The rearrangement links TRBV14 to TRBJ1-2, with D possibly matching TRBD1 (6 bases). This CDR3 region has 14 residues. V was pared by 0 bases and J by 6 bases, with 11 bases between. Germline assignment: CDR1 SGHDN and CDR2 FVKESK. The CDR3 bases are TGTGCCAGCAGCCAAGATTGGGGGGGCGATGGCTACACCTTC. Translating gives CASSQDWGGDGYTF.

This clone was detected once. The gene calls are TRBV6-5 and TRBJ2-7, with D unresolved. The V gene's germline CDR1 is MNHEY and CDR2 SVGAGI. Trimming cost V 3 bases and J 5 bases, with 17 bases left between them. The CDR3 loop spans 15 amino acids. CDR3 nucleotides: TGTGCCAGCAGTTATTCCCCGATAGGGAACCACGAGCAGTACTTC. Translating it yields CASSYSPIGNHEQYF.

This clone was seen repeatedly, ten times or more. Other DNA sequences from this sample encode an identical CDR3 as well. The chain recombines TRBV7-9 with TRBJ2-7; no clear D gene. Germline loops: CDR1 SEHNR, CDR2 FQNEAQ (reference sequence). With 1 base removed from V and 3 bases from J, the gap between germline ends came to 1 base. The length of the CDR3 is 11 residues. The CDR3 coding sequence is TGTGCCAGCAGCTTAGACTACGAGCAGTACTTC. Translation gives CASSLDYEQYF.

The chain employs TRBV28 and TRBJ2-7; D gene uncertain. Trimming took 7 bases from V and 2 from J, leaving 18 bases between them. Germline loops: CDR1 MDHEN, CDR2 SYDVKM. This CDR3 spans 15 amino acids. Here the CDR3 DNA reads TGTGCCAGCACCTTGGGTGCCTCTCCCCCCTACGAGCAGTACTTC. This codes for CASTLGASPPYEQYF.

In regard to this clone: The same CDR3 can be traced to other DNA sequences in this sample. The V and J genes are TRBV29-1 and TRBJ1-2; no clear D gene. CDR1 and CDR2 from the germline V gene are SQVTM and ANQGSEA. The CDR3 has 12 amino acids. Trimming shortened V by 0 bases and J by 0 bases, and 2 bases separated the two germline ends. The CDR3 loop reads CSVEDSNYGYTF. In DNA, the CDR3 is TGCAGCGTTGAAGATTCTAACTATGGCTACACCTTC.

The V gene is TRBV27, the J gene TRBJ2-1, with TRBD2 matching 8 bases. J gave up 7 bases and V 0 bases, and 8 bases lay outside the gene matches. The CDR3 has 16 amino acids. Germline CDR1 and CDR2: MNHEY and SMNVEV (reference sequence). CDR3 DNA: TGTGCCAGCAGTTTATCGTTAGCGGGGTTTCGGAATGAGCAGTTCTTC. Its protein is CASSLSLAGFRNEQFF.

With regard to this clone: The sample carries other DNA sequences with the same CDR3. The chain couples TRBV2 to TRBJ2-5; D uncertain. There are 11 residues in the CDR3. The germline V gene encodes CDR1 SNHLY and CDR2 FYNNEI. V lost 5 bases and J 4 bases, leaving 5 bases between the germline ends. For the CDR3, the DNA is TGTGCCAGCAGTCCGGGAGAGACCCAGTACTTC. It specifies CASSPGETQYF.

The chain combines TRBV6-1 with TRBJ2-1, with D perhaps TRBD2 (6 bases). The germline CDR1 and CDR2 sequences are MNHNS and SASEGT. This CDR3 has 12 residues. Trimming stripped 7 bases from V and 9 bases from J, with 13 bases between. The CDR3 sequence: CASIPGGGEQFF. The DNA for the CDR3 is TGTGCCAGCATCCCTGGGGGAGGTGAGCAGTTCTTC.

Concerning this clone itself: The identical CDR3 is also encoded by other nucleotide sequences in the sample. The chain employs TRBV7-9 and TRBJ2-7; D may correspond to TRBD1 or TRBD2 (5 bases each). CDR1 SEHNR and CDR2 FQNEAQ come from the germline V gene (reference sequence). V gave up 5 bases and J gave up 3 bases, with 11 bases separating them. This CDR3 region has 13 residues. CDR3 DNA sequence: TGTGCCAGCAGCCCACGGGACGGCTACGAGCAGTACTTC. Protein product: CASSPRDGYEQYF.

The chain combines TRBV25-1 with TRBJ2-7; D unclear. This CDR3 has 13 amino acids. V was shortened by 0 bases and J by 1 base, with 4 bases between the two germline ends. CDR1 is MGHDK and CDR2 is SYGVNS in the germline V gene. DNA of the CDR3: TGTGCCAGCAGTGAATACGCATCCTACGAGCAGTACTTC. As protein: CASSEYASYEQYF.

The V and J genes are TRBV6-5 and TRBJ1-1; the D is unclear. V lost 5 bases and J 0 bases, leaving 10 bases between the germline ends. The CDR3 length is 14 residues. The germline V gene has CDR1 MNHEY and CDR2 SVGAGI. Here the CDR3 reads CASSEVLMNTEAFF. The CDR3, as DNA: TGTGCCAGCAGTGAGGTACTAATGAACACTGAAGCTTTCTTT.

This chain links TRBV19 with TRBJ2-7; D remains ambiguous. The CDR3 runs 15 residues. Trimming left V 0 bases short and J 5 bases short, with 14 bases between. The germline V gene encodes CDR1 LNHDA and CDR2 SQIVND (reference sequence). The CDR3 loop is CASSIDFSQGNEQYF. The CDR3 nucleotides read TGTGCCAGTAGTATAGATTTTTCCCAAGGAAACGAGCAGTACTTC.

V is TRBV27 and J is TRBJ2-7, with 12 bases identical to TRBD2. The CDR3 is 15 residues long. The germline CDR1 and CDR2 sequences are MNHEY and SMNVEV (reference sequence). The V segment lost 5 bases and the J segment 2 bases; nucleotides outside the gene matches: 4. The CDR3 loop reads CASSPGLAGPYEQYF. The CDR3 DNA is TGTGCCAGCAGTCCCGGACTAGCGGGACCCTACGAGCAGTACTTC.

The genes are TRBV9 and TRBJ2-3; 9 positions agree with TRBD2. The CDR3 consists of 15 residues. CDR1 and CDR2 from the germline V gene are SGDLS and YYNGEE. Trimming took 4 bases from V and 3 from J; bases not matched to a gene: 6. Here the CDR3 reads CASSFSGLATDTQYF. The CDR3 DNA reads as TGTGCCAGCAGCTTCTCGGGACTAGCAACAGATACGCAGTATTTT. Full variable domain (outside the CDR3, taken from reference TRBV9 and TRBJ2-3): DSGVTQTPKHLITATGQRVTLRCSPRSGDLSVYWYQQSLDQGLQFLIQYYNGEERAKGNILERFSAQQFPDLHSELNLSSLELGDSALYFCASSFSGLATDTQYFGPGTRLTVL.

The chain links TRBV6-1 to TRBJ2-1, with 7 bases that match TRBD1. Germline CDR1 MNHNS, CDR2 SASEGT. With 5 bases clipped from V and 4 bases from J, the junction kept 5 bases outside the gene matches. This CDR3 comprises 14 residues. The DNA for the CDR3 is TGTGCCAGCAGTTTCCCGGGACAGTACAATGAGCAGTTCTTC. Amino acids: CASSFPGQYNEQFF.

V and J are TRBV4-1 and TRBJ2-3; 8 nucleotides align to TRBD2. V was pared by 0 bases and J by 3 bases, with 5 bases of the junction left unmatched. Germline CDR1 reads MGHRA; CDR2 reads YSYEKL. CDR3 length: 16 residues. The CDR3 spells CASSQESGSETDTQYF. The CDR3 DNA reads TGCGCCAGCAGCCAAGAGAGCGGGAGTGAGACAGATACGCAGTATTTT.

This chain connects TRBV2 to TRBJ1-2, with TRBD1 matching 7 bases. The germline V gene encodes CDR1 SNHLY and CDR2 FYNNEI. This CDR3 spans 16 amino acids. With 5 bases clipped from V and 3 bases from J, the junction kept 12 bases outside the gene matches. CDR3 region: CASSPSYRGIDYGYTF. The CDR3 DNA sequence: TGTGCCAGCAGTCCTTCTTACAGGGGAATAGACTATGGCTACACCTTC.

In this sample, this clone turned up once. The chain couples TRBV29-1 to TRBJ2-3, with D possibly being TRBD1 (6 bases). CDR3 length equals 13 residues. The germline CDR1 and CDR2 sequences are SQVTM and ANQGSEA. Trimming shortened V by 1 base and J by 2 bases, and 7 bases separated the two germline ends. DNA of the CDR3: TGCAGCGTTGAAGGGACAGCCACAGATACGCAGTATTTT. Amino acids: CSVEGTATDTQYF.